The 9 T cell receptor beta chains below were found in one sample sequenced in a study of T cell responses to AZD1222 COVID-19 vaccine (dated by TCRdb to about 2021). The sample's time point label, in plain terms: about 28 days (+/-7) after the second vaccine dose. Libraries were prepared through the immunoSEQ multiplex PCR assay. TCRdb re-hosts the immuneACCESS table, in-frame sequences only. Its copies lack some clones; in the studies checked, an unresolved V gene accounts for under half of them, and the cause for the rest is not known. The sample has about 110,000 clones on record, approximately 90% of them singletons. The ten largest account for roughly 15% of the sample. The sample in question was peripheral blood, obtained 28 days after the second AZD1222 dose. These receptors originate from an adult who received the AZD1222 COVID-19 vaccine.

This sequence joins TRBV28 and TRBJ2-5; the D gene is possibly TRBD2 (6 bases). The CDR3 consists of 13 residues. Germline V gene data show CDR1 as MDHEN and CDR2 as SYDVKM. V was shortened by 5 bases and J by 5 bases, with 12 bases between the two germline ends. The CDR3, as DNA: TGTGCCAGCAGTCATGGGGGGAGGGAGACCCAGTACTTC. It encodes CASSHGGRETQYF.

The chain uses TRBV6-1 and TRBJ1-5; D not resolved. V lost 2 bases and J 0 bases, leaving 8 bases between the germline ends. The germline V gene has CDR1 MNHNS and CDR2 SASEGT. The CDR3 runs to 15 residues. The chain's CDR3 is CASSEIPDSNQPQHF. CDR3 sequence (DNA): TGTGCCAGCAGTGAAATCCCGGATAGCAATCAGCCCCAGCATTTT.

This rearrangement joins TRBV2 to TRBJ2-1; the D gene is possibly TRBD2 (5 bases). CDR1 is SNHLY, CDR2 FYNNEI, per germline. Trimming removed 1 base at V and 7 bases at J, with 11 bases between. CDR3 length: 14 residues. CDR3 DNA sequence: TGTGCCAGCAGTGAAGGGTCTTGGAGGAATGAGCAGTTCTTC. Protein product: CASSEGSWRNEQFF.

The V gene is TRBV27, the J gene TRBJ1-5; tentative D call: TRBD1 (6 bases). Germline values: CDR1 MNHEY, CDR2 SMNVEV (reference sequence). The CDR3 is made up of 17 amino acids. V was cut by 3 bases and J by 6 bases, with 21 bases left in between. The CDR3 spells CASSLRLPQGSSQPQHF. The CDR3 coding sequence is TGTGCCAGCAGTTTGCGCCTTCCACAGGGCTCAAGTCAGCCCCAGCATTTT.

The chain carries TRBV15 and TRBJ2-7; D uncertain. Germline values: CDR1 LNHNV, CDR2 YYDKDF (reference sequence). The CDR3 is 17 amino acids. The V and J ends lost 2 bases and 0 bases respectively, with 17 bases between them. CDR3 amino acids: CATSRSQQALSSYEQYF. DNA of the CDR3: TGTGCCACCAGCAGATCTCAGCAGGCCCTATCCTCCTACGAGCAGTACTTC.

This rearrangement joins TRBV27 to TRBJ2-7; D gene ambiguous. Trimming pared 6 bases from V and 0 bases from J, leaving 9 bases between. This CDR3 spans 13 amino acids. The V gene's germline CDR1 is MNHEY and CDR2 SMNVEV (reference sequence). The CDR3, as DNA: TGTGCCAGCAGCCGGTGGGACTCCTACGAGCAGTACTTC. Amino acid sequence: CASSRWDSYEQYF.

V and J are TRBV15 and TRBJ2-2; 8 positions agree with TRBD1. This CDR3 has 15 amino acids. Germline V gene lookup returns CDR1 LNHNV and CDR2 YYDKDF (reference sequence). The J segment lost 3 bases and the V segment lost 2 bases, leaving 2 bases of the junction unmatched. The CDR3 sequence: CATSRLQGDTGELFF. Here the CDR3 DNA reads TGTGCCACCAGCAGATTACAGGGGGACACCGGGGAGCTGTTTTTT.

V is TRBV5-1 and J is TRBJ2-7; perhaps TRBD1 as D (6 bases). The CDR3 contains 15 residues. The germline V gene encodes CDR1 SGHRS and CDR2 YFSETQ. V was trimmed by 4 bases and J by 6 bases, leaving 20 bases between them. CDR3 protein: CASSPQQGTTGEQYF. CDR3 DNA: TGCGCCAGCAGCCCGCAACAGGGAACTACGGGCGAGCAGTACTTC.

The gene calls are TRBV2 and TRBJ1-1; 7 bases match TRBD1. The CDR3 is 16 residues long. Looked up from germline, CDR1 is SNHLY and CDR2 is FYNNEI. V gave up 3 bases and J gave up 0 bases; unmatched junction bases: 7. The chain's CDR3 is CASSDPGTAMNTEAFF. In DNA form, the CDR3 reads TGTGCCAGCAGTGACCCCGGGACAGCTATGAACACTGAAGCTTTCTTT.